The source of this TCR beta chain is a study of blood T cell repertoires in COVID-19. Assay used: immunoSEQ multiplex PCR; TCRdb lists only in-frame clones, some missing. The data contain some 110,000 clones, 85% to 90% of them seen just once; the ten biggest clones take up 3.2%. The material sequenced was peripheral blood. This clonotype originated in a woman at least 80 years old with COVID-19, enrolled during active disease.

CDR3 DNA: TGTGCCAGCAGTGTGAACCACCGCGGACTCAAAGGGTCAGAGACCCAGTACTTC. Its translation is CASSVNHRGLKGSETQYF. V is TRBV6-1 and J is TRBJ2-5; D possibly corresponds to TRBD2 (5 bases). With 4 bases removed from V and 4 bases from J, the gap between germline ends came to 25 bases. CDR1 MNHNS and CDR2 SASEGT come from the germline V gene. The CDR3 covers 18 residues.